This TCR beta chain emerged from a study of circulating CD8 cells and anti-PD-1 response in melanoma. The QIAseq Immune Repertoire TCR panel built the libraries from roughly 15 ng of total RNA. TCRdb re-derived calls from the reads in MiXCR, one entry per CDR3 protein. The table has under 500 distinct CDR3 sequences, approximately 15% seen once. Sorting of live CD3+CD8+TCRalphabeta+ cells by PD-1 and/or TIGIT gave four subsets. Germline V CDR1 and CDR2: MNHEY, SMNVEV (reference sequence). V was cut by 7 bases and J by 5 bases, with 8 bases left in between. The CDR3 consists of 12 residues. By share, this clonotype ranks as medium-sized.

The chain carries TRBV27 and TRBJ2-2; possible D gene TRBD2, 5 bases. The receptor was derived from a human donor with melanoma. The source material was CD8+ T cells from PBMCs, sampled at baseline or after one month of anti-PD-1 therapy (not recorded which). CDR3 region: CASNGDTGELFF. DNA of the CDR3: TGTGCCAGCAACGGGGATACCGGGGAGCTGTTTTTT.